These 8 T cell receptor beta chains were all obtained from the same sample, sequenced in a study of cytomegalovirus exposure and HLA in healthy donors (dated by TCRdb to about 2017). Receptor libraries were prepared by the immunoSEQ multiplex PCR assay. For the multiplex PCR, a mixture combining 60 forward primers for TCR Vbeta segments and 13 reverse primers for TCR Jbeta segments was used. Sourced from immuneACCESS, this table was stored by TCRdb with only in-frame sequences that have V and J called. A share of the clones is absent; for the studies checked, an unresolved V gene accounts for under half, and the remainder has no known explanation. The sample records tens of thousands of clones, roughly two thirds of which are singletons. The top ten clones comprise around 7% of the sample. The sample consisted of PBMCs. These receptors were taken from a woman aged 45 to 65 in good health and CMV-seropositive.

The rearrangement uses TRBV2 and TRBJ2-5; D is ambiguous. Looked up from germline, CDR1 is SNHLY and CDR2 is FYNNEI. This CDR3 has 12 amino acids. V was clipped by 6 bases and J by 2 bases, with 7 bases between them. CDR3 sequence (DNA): TGTGCCAGCAGAGGAGAACAAGAGACCCAGTACTTC. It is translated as CASRGEQETQYF.

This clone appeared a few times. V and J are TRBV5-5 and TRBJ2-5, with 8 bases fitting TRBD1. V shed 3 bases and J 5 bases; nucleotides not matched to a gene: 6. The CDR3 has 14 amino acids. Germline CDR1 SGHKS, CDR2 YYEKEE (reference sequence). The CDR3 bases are TGTGCCAGCAGCTCACGGACAGGGTTGGAGACCCAGTACTTC. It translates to CASSSRTGLETQYF.

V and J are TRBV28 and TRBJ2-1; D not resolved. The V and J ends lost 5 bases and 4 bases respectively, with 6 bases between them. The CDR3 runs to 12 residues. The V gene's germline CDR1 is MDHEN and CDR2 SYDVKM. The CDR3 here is CASSPGYNEQFF. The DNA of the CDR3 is TGTGCCAGCAGTCCCGGTTACAATGAGCAGTTCTTC.

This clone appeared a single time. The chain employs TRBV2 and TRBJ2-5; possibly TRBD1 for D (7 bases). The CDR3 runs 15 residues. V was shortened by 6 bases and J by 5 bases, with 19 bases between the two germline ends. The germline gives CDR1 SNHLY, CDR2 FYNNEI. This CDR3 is CASRVQGAGGETQYF. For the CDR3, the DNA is TGTGCCAGCAGAGTACAGGGAGCAGGGGGGGAGACCCAGTACTTC. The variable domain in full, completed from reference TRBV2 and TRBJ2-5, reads EPEVTQTPSHQVTQMGQEVILRCVPISNHLYFYWYRQILGQKVEFLVSFYNNEISEKSEIFDDQFSVERPDGSNFTLKIRSTKLEDSAMYFCASRVQGAGGETQYFGPGTRLLVL.

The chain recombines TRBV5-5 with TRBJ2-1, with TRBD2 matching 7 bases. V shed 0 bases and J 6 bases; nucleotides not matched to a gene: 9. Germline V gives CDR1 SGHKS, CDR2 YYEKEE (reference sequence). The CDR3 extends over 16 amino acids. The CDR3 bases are TGTGCCAGCAGCTTGGAAGTACGAAGGGAGGGCAATGAGCAGTTCTTC. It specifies CASSLEVRREGNEQFF.

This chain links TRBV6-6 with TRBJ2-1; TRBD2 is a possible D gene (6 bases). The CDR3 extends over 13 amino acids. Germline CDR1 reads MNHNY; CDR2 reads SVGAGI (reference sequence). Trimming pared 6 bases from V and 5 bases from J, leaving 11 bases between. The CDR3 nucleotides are TGTGCCAGCAGACGGGGGAGCGACAATGAGCAGTTCTTC. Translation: CASRRGSDNEQFF.

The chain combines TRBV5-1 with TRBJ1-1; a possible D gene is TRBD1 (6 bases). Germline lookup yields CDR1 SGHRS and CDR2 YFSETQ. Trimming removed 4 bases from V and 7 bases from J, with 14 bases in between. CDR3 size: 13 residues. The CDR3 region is CASSAGTPNEAFF. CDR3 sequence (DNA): TGCGCCAGCAGCGCCGGGACACCGAATGAAGCTTTCTTT.

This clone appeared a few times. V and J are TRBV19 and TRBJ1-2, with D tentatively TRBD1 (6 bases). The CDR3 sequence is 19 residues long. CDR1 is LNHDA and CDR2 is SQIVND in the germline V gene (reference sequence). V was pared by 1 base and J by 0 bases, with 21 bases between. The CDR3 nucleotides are TGTGCCAGTAGTATAGCGGAACCGGGGGGCAAGGCGACTAACTATGGCTACACCTTC. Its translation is CASSIAEPGGKATNYGYTF.